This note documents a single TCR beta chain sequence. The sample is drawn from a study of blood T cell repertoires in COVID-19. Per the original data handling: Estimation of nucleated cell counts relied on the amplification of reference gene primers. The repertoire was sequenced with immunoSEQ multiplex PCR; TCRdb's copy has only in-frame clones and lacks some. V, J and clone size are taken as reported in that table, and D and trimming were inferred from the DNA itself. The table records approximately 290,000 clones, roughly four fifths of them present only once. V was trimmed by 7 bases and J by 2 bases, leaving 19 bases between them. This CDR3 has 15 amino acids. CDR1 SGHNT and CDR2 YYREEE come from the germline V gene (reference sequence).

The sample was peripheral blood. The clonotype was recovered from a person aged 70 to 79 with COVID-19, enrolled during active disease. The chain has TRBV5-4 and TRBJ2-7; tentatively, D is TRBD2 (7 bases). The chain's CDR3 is CASLIWGGNPYEQYF. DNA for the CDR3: TGTGCCAGCCTCATTTGGGGGGGCAATCCCTACGAGCAGTACTTC.